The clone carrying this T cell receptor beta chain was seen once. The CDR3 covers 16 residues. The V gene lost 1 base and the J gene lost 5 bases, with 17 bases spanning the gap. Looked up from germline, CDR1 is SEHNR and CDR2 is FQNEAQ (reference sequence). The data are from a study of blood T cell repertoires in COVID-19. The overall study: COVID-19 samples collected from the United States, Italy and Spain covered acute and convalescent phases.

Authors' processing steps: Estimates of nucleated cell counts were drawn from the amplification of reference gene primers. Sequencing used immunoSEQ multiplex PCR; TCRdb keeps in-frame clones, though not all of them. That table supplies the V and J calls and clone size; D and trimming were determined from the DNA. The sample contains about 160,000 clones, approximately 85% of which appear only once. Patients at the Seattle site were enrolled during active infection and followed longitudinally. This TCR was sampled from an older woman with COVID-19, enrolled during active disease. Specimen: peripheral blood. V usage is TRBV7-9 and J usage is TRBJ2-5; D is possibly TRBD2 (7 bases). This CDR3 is CASSLEQGRGVETQYF. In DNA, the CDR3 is TGTGCCAGCAGCTTAGAACAGGGTCGGGGGGTGGAGACCCAGTACTTC.